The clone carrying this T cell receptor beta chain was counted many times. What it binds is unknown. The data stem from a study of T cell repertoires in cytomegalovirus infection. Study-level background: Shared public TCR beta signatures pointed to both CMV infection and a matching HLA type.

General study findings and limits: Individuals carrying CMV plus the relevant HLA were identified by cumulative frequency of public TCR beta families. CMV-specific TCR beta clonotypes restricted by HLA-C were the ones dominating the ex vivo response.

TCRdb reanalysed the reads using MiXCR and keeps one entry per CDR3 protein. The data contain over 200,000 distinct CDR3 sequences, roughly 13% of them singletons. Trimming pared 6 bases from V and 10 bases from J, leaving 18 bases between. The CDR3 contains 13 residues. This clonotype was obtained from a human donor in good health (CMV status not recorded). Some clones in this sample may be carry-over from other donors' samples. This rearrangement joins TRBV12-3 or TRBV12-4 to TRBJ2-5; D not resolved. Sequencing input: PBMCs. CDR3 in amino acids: CASRLRAGVDQYF. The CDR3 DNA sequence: TGTGCCAGCAGACTCCGGGCCGGAGTAGACCAGTACTTC.